The 8 T cell receptor beta chains below were found in one sample sequenced in a study of blood T cells in healthy people across ages. It was with a sample-barcoded 5' primer and a J-beta primer mix that a second PCR of about 6 to 12 cycles was run. TCRdb analysed the 5' RACE reads with MiXCR anew, one entry per CDR3 protein. The table has fewer than 1.5 million distinct CDR3 sequences, approximately 40% seen once; the top ten hold under 8%. Sequenced material: blood. These receptors originate from a woman aged 18-30 years in good health.

This clonotype occurred a few times. The chain links TRBV14 to TRBJ2-3, with 9 positions matching TRBD2. With 0 bases clipped from V and 5 bases from J, the junction kept 12 bases outside the gene matches. CDR3 size: 18 residues. Germline V gene lookup returns CDR1 SGHDN and CDR2 FVKESK. CDR3 nucleotide sequence: TGTGCCAGCAGCCAAGATCCCCTCGCGACTAGCGGAGGAGATACGCAGTATTTT. Residues: CASSQDPLATSGGDTQYF.

This clonotype was seen only a few times. The gene calls are TRBV20-1 and TRBJ1-1; D is unresolved. The germline V gene has CDR1 DFQATT and CDR2 SNEGSKA (reference sequence). Trimming left V 5 bases short and J 1 base short, with 8 bases between. This CDR3 region has 12 residues. The CDR3 sequence is CSAPDTNTEAFF. In DNA form, the CDR3 reads TGCAGTGCTCCTGACACGAACACTGAAGCTTTCTTT.

The J gene is TRBJ2-2, the V gene TRBV10-1; D gene ambiguous. The V gene's germline CDR1 is WNHNN and CDR2 SYGVQD (reference sequence). Trimming took off 0 bases at V and 3 bases at J, with 14 bases between the two ends. The CDR3 has 17 residues. The CDR3 sequence: CASSESGRGVDTGELFF. For the CDR3, the DNA is TGCGCCAGCAGTGAGTCGGGTCGTGGTGTGGACACCGGGGAGCTGTTTTTT.

V gene TRBV19 combines with J gene TRBJ1-5; D call uncertain. There are 16 residues in the CDR3. Trimming took off 3 bases at V and 0 bases at J, with 12 bases between the two ends. Germline V lookup: CDR1 LNHDA, CDR2 SQIVND (reference sequence). CDR3 bases: TGTGCCAGTAGTATGGGAGGGTACTTTAGCAATCAGCCCCAGCATTTT. Its protein product is CASSMGGYFSNQPQHF.

In nucleotides, the CDR3 is TGTGCCAGCAGCTTGGCCGGGACAGGGTCCGCGCAGGGGCAGTTCTTC. Translation gives CASSLAGTGSAQGQFF. The genes are TRBV5-8 and TRBJ2-1, with 9 bases identical to TRBD1. The ends lost 0 bases at V and 12 bases at J; junction bases unmatched: 13. Germline V gives CDR1 SGHTS, CDR2 YDEGEE. The CDR3 runs 16 residues.

This clonotype showed up just once. The V gene is TRBV6-2 or TRBV6-3, the J gene TRBJ2-1; D gene uncertain. The assigned J gene may be wrong: the sequence end matches TRBJ2-7 better. The CDR3 loop spans 13 amino acids. CDR1 is MNHEY, CDR2 SVGEGT, per germline. The CDR3: CASQASSYNEQYF. The CDR3 DNA sequence: TGTGCCAGCCAAGCAAGCTCCTACAATGAGCAGTACTTC.

This sequence joins TRBV5-1 and TRBJ2-4; D gene ambiguous. The CDR3 is made up of 17 amino acids. V lost 0 bases, J lost 0 bases, and 13 bases lay in between. CDR1 SGHRS and CDR2 YFSETQ come from the germline V gene. The CDR3 reads CASSLEANPRAKNIQYF. CDR3 coding DNA: TGCGCCAGCAGCTTGGAGGCCAACCCCAGAGCCAAAAACATTCAGTACTTC.

The sample holds a few counts of this clonotype. The rearrangement joins TRBV12-3 or TRBV12-4 to TRBJ1-2; a weak D match, TRBD1 (6 bases). The CDR3 extends over 12 amino acids. Trimming pared 6 bases from V and 8 bases from J, leaving 13 bases between. The CDR3: CASSRGTPGYTF. CDR3 DNA: TGTGCCAGCAGCCGGGGGACACCCGGCTACACCTTC.